This T cell receptor (beta chain) came from a study of OX40 agonist ivuxolimab in advanced cancers. Study-wide background: The dose-escalation group included hepatocellular carcinoma, melanoma, renal cell carcinoma and head and neck cancer. General study findings and limits: Some nonresponders additionally presented with little normalized T-cell clonal expansion. CD4+ T cells averaged fewer expanded clones than CD8+ T cells.

Some clones are missing from TCRdb's copy, which holds only in-frame ones; the method was immunoSEQ multiplex PCR. The repertoire has 80,000 to 85,000 clones, just over 85% of them found once; the top ten carry over 5%. Worth noting for this clone: Its specificity is unknown.

Sampling of blood occurred at baseline, cycle 4 day 1, and cycle 7 day 1. Sequenced material: CD4+ or CD8+ T cells sorted from blood, taken in a trial of the OX40 agonist ivuxolimab. This clonotype was sampled from an adult with an advanced solid tumor such as melanoma, head and neck, liver or kidney cancer.

The CDR3 sequence is CASSLVGSVNSPLHF. CDR3 nucleotide sequence: TGTGCCAGCAGCTTAGTCGGATCGGTTAATTCACCCCTCCACTTT. The chain combines TRBV7-8 with TRBJ1-6; no definite D call. The germline V and J ends were trimmed by 1 base and 6 bases, with 10 bases remaining between them. The CDR3 extends over 15 amino acids. Germline V gives CDR1 SGHVS, CDR2 FQNEAQ.